These 26 T cell receptor beta chains were sequenced from one sample in a study of blood T cell repertoires in COVID-19. Profiling relied on immunoSEQ multiplex PCR, and the TCRdb table lists in-frame clones only, not all of them. The table has some 70,000 clones, approximately 82% seen once. Sequenced input: peripheral blood. These receptors came from a man between 60 and 75 years old with acute or convalescent COVID-19.

This chain connects TRBV12-3 or TRBV12-4 to TRBJ2-7; D may be TRBD1 (5 bases). This CDR3 has 12 amino acids. The V end lost 2 bases, the J end lost 5 bases, and 7 bases lay between the germline ends. The CDR3: CASSLKGDEQYF. DNA for the CDR3: TGTGCCAGCAGTTTAAAAGGGGACGAGCAGTACTTC.

CDR3 sequence reads: CASSSRQGAIYEQYF. The CDR3, as DNA: TGTGCCAGCAGCTCCCGACAGGGGGCTATATACGAGCAGTACTTC. The rearrangement uses TRBV7-2 and TRBJ2-7; 10 bases fit TRBD1. The V segment lost 4 bases and the J segment 4 bases; nucleotides outside the gene matches: 7. CDR3 length: 15 amino acids. The germline V gene encodes CDR1 SGHTA and CDR2 FQGNSA.

In this sample, this clone turned up a few times. This sequence joins TRBV4-1 and TRBJ2-3, with 10 bases lining up with TRBD2. CDR1 and CDR2 from the germline V gene are MGHRA and YSYEKL. Trimming took 4 bases from V and 4 from J; bases not matched to a gene: 2. This CDR3 has 14 residues. CDR3 nucleotide sequence: TGCGCCAGCAGCCGGACTAGCGGTTCAGATACGCAGTATTTT. The encoded protein is CASSRTSGSDTQYF.

The V call is TRBV6-2 or TRBV6-3, the J call TRBJ2-7; a possible D gene is TRBD2 (7 bases). The CDR3 length is 12 residues. The germline gives CDR1 MNHEY, CDR2 SVGEGT. V lost 5 bases, J lost 7 bases, and 12 bases lay in between. In DNA, the CDR3 is TGTGCCAGCAGTACCGGGGGGCTTGAGCAGTACGTC. Protein sequence: CASSTGGLEQYV.

The chain employs TRBV6-5 and TRBJ1-5, with 8 nucleotides matching TRBD1. J gave up 1 base and V 6 bases, and 5 bases lay outside the gene matches. Looked up from germline, CDR1 is MNHEY and CDR2 is SVGAGI. The CDR3 runs to 15 residues. Here the CDR3 reads CASSSGQGSNQPQHF. The CDR3 DNA reads TGTGCCAGCAGCTCTGGACAGGGAAGCAATCAGCCCCAGCATTTT.

This chain joins TRBV3-1 (or the pseudogene TRBV3-2) and TRBJ1-1, with TRBD1 matching 12 bases. The junction had 4 bases not matched to a gene; V was cut back by 3 bases and J by 5 bases. Per germline, CDR1 LGHDT and CDR2 YNNKEL (reference sequence). This CDR3 contains 15 residues. As DNA, the CDR3 is TGTGCCAGCAGCCAGGGACAGGGGGCGGGGACTGAAGCTTTCTTT. Its protein is CASSQGQGAGTEAFF.

This sequence joins TRBV5-6 and TRBJ2-2; TRBD1 matches at 10 bases. This CDR3 region has 15 residues. Germline trimming cut 3 bases from V and 5 bases from J; bases unmatched to any gene: 4. Germline lookup yields CDR1 SGHDT and CDR2 YYEEEE. CDR3 residues: CASSWGDRGTGELFF. CDR3 nucleotide sequence: TGTGCCAGCAGCTGGGGGGACAGGGGTACCGGGGAGCTGTTTTTT. Using reference TRBV5-6 and TRBJ2-2 for the parts outside the CDR3, the full variable domain is DAGVTQSPTHLIKTRGQQVTLRCSPKSGHDTVSWYQQALGQGPQFIFQYYEEEERQRGNFPDRFSGHQFPNYSSELNVNALLLGDSALYLCASSWGDRGTGELFFGEGSRLTVL.

This chain links TRBV6-5 with TRBJ2-5; perhaps TRBD2 as D (6 bases). V lost 6 bases and J lost 0, with 14 bases in between. The germline gives CDR1 MNHEY, CDR2 SVGAGI. CDR3 length: 15 residues. The CDR3 DNA reads TGTGCCAGCAGACAACAAAGCGGGTACCAAGAGACCCAGTACTTC. Encoded protein: CASRQQSGYQETQYF.

The CDR3 is CASSLQGVKGSEQFF. Here the CDR3 DNA reads TGCGCCAGCAGCTTGCAGGGGGTAAAGGGAAGTGAGCAGTTCTTC. The chain has TRBV5-1 and TRBJ2-1, with TRBD1 matching 7 bases. V lost 1 base to trimming and J lost 9 bases; unmatched junction nucleotides: 10. Germline loops: CDR1 SGHRS, CDR2 YFSETQ. The CDR3 runs 15 residues.

V and J are TRBV6-2 or TRBV6-3 and TRBJ1-2, with D tentatively TRBD1 (6 bases). The CDR3 is 16 residues long. Between the trimmed V and J ends, which lost 6 bases and 2 bases, there was a span of 19 bases. Germline V gene data show CDR1 as MNHEY and CDR2 as SVGEGT. The CDR3 region is CASSPRQVVTNYGYTF. CDR3 sequence (DNA): TGTGCCAGCAGCCCCAGACAGGTTGTCACCAACTATGGCTACACCTTC.

The chain combines TRBV2 with TRBJ2-7, with D possibly being TRBD1 (6 bases). The CDR3 runs to 14 residues. Deletions cut 8 bases from V and 0 bases from J, with 14 bases between. Germline assignment: CDR1 SNHLY and CDR2 FYNNEI. The CDR3 protein is CASGRDISSYEQYF. The CDR3 coding sequence is TGTGCCAGCGGACGGGACATATCCTCCTACGAGCAGTACTTC.

This rearrangement joins TRBV30 to TRBJ2-1, with TRBD2 matching over 12 bases. Germline V gives CDR1 GTSNPN, CDR2 SVGIG (reference sequence). V lost 0 bases, J lost 9 bases, and 9 bases stayed unmatched. The CDR3 extends over 16 amino acids. The CDR3 reads CAWSVRLASGGGEQFF. The CDR3 region has the DNA TGTGCCTGGAGTGTTCGGTTGGCTAGCGGGGGGGGTGAGCAGTTCTTC.

The V and J genes are TRBV5-1 and TRBJ1-1; 8 bases align to TRBD1. V dropped 1 base and J dropped 5; count of bases not matched to a gene: 7. The CDR3 has 15 amino acids. Germline V CDR1 and CDR2: SGHRS, YFSETQ. Here the CDR3 reads CASSLRQGAGTEAFF. Here the CDR3 DNA reads TGCGCCAGCAGCTTGCGGCAGGGGGCGGGTACTGAAGCTTTCTTT.

V gene TRBV19 combines with J gene TRBJ2-3; TRBD2 aligns across 12 bases. CDR1 LNHDA and CDR2 SQIVND come from the germline V gene (reference sequence). V was clipped by 6 bases and J by 1 base; unmatched bases: 14. CDR3 size: 19 residues. CDR3 protein: CASRDQGLAGPSGTDTQYF. DNA for the CDR3: TGTGCCAGTAGGGACCAAGGACTAGCGGGGCCCTCGGGCACAGATACGCAGTATTTT.

The chain employs TRBV11-3 and TRBJ1-1; 8 positions match TRBD1. Germline values: CDR1 SGHNT, CDR2 YENEEA. Trimming at V came to 5 bases and at J to 4 bases, leaving 3 bases not matched to a gene. This CDR3 is 13 amino acids long. The CDR3 sequence is CASSPGQGTEAFF. Here the CDR3 DNA reads TGTGCCAGCAGCCCTGGACAGGGCACTGAAGCTTTCTTT.

This rearrangement joins TRBV5-6 to TRBJ2-1; 7 positions agree with TRBD2. The germline CDR1 and CDR2 sequences are SGHDT and YYEEEE. The CDR3 loop spans 14 amino acids. V lost 0 bases, J lost 9 bases, and 6 bases stayed unmatched. The CDR3: CASSLVSGDGEQFF. CDR3 sequence (DNA): TGTGCCAGCAGCTTGGTAAGCGGGGACGGTGAGCAGTTCTTC.

The genes are TRBV19 and TRBJ2-7, with D perhaps matching TRBD2 (5 bases). V dropped 3 bases and J dropped 3 bases, with 15 bases sitting between them. Germline CDR1 reads LNHDA; CDR2 reads SQIVND (reference sequence). The length of the CDR3 is 15 residues. The CDR3 DNA sequence: TGTGCCAGTAGTATCTCACCGGGAAATCTCTACGAGCAGTACTTC. Translating gives CASSISPGNLYEQYF.

The V and J genes are TRBV18 and TRBJ2-2; TRBD2 is a possible D gene (5 bases). This CDR3 has 18 amino acids. The germline CDR1 and CDR2 sequences are KGHSH and LQKENI. Trimming cost V 3 bases and J 0 bases, with 17 bases left between them. The CDR3 sequence: CASSPPAIGISNTGELFF. The CDR3 DNA is TGTGCCAGCTCACCCCCGGCTATCGGGATTTCGAACACCGGGGAGCTGTTTTTT.

V and J are TRBV30 and TRBJ2-5; D is undetermined. CDR1 is GTSNPN and CDR2 is SVGIG in the germline V gene (reference sequence). The CDR3 has 13 amino acids. V shed 1 base and J shed 1 base, with 7 bases lying between them. CDR3 nucleotides: TGTGCCTGGAGTGCTGGCAGCCAAGAGACCCAGTACTTC. Translating it yields CAWSAGSQETQYF.

V usage is TRBV2 and J usage is TRBJ1-4, with TRBD1 as a possible D gene (6 bases). Deletions cut 6 bases from V and 2 bases from J, with 10 bases between. CDR1 is SNHLY and CDR2 is FYNNEI in the germline V gene. This CDR3 contains 14 residues. CDR3 sequence reads: CASRQGMTNEKLFF. The CDR3 nucleotides read TGTGCCAGCAGGCAGGGGATGACTAATGAAAAACTGTTTTTT.

V usage is TRBV5-4 and J usage is TRBJ1-2, with D tentatively TRBD1 (5 bases). The CDR3 length is 13 residues. V was trimmed by 5 bases and J by 5 bases, leaving 13 bases between them. Germline assignment: CDR1 SGHNT and CDR2 YYREEE (reference sequence). CDR3 in amino acids: CASRQRGGYGYTF. For the CDR3, the DNA is TGTGCCAGCAGACAGAGGGGAGGATATGGCTACACCTTC.

The chain uses TRBV11-3 and TRBJ2-1, with D possibly matching TRBD1 (6 bases). The CDR3 loop spans 16 amino acids. The germline V and J ends were trimmed by 4 bases and 0 bases, with 13 bases remaining between them. The V gene's germline CDR1 is SGHNT and CDR2 YENEEA. CDR3 in amino acids: CASSSTQGSSYNEQFF. The CDR3 DNA reads TGTGCCAGCAGCTCCACTCAGGGGTCCTCCTACAATGAGCAGTTCTTC.

The chain uses TRBV13 and TRBJ1-1; 8 bases line up with TRBD1. CDR3 length: 13 residues. The germline CDR1 and CDR2 sequences are PRHDT and FYEKMQ (reference sequence). V dropped 5 bases and J dropped 5; count of bases not matched to a gene: 4. The CDR3 coding sequence is TGTGCCAGCAGCCGGACAGGGAGGACTGAAGCTTTCTTT. Translated: CASSRTGRTEAFF.

The chain combines TRBV5-5 with TRBJ2-7; TRBD1 is a possible D gene (6 bases). The CDR3 consists of 14 residues. Germline V gene sequence: CDR1 SGHKS, CDR2 YYEKEE (reference sequence). V lost 4 bases, J lost 2 bases, and 13 bases lay in between. Written as DNA, the CDR3 is TGTGCCAGCAGCCCTGTAAGGGGGACCTACGAGCAGTACTTC. Translated: CASSPVRGTYEQYF.

This clone was recorded at least ten times. This sequence joins TRBV13 and TRBJ1-1; a weak D match, TRBD1 (5 bases). This CDR3 region has 13 residues. Germline CDR1 and CDR2: PRHDT and FYEKMQ (reference sequence). With 4 bases removed from V and 2 bases from J, the gap between germline ends came to 8 bases. CDR3 protein: CASSSDSNTEAFF. DNA of the CDR3: TGTGCCAGCAGCTCTGACAGTAACACTGAAGCTTTCTTT. The complete variable domain, with remaining parts taken from reference TRBV13 and TRBJ1-1, reads AAGVIQSPRHLIKEKRETATLKCYPIPRHDTVYWYQQGPGQDPQFLISFYEKMQSDKGSIPDRFSAQQFSDYHSELNMSSLELGDSALYFCASSSDSNTEAFFGQGTRLTVV.

This clone appeared a single time. V gene TRBV6-5 combines with J gene TRBJ1-2, with unresolved D. V was trimmed by 2 bases and J by 8 bases, leaving 12 bases between them. Germline CDR1 MNHEY, CDR2 SVGAGI. This CDR3 is built from 13 residues. CDR3 amino acids: CASSYETARGYTF. Written as DNA, the CDR3 is TGTGCCAGCAGTTACGAAACAGCTCGCGGCTACACCTTC.